This T cell receptor (beta chain) was sequenced during a study of blood T cell repertoires in COVID-19. Study summary: The study drew acute and convalescent COVID-19 samples from the United States, Italy and Spain. Sources were T cells, B-cell-depleted T cells, or PBMCs; the material itself was cDNA or gDNA.

After removal of 6 bases from V and 11 bases from J, the junction contained 7 bases not matched to a gene. Per germline, CDR1 MNHNY and CDR2 SVGAGI (reference sequence). This CDR3 comprises 12 residues. In the original workflow: Estimated nucleated cell counts came from reference gene primer amplification. Using immunoSEQ multiplex PCR, the repertoire was profiled, and TCRdb retains in-frame clones only, with some absent. V, J and clone size are taken as reported in that table, and D and trimming were inferred from the DNA itself. The repertoire consists of fewer than 120,000 clones, with 70% to 80% occurring once and the leading ten covering around 8%.

The sequence was obtained from a woman in her fifties or sixties with acute or convalescent COVID-19. Sequenced: peripheral blood. J is TRBJ1-1 and V is TRBV6-6; 9 bases fit TRBD1. CDR3: CASRGTGGVAFF. The CDR3 DNA follows: TGTGCCAGCAGAGGTACAGGGGGCGTCGCTTTCTTT.